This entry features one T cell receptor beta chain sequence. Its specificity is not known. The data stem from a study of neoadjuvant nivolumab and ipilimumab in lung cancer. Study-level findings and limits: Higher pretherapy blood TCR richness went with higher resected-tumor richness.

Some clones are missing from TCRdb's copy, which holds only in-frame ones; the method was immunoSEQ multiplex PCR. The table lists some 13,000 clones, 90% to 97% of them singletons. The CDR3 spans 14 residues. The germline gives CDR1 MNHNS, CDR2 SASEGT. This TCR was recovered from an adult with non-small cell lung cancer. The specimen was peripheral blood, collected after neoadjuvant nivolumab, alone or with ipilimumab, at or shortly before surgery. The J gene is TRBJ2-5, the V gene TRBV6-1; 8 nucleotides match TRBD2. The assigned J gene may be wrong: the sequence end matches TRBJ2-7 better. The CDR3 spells CASRPTSGTYEQYF. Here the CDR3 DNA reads TGTGCCAGCCGCCCTACTAGCGGAACCTACGAGCAGTACTTC.